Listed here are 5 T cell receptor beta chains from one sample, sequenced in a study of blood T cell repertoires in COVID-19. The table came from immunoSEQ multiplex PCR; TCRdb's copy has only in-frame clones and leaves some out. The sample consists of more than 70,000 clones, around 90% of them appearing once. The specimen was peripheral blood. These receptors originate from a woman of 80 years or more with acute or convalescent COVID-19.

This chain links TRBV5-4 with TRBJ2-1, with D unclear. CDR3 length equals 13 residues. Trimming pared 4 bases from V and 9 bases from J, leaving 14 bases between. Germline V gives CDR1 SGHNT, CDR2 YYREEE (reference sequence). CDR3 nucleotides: TGTGCCAGCAGCCTGCATCAGGAATTTGAGCAGTTCTTC. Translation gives CASSLHQEFEQFF.

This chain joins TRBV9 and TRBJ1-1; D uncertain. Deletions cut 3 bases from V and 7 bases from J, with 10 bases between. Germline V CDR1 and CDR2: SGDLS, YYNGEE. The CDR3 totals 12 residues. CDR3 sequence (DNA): TGTGCCAGCAGCGCCGACGGGAGTGAAGCTTTCTTT. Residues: CASSADGSEAFF.

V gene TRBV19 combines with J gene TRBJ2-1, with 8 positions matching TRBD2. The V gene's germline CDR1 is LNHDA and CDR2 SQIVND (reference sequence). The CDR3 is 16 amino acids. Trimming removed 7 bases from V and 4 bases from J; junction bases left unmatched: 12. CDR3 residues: CASMRPGTRGYNEQFF. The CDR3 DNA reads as TGTGCCAGTATGCGGCCCGGGACTAGAGGGTACAATGAGCAGTTCTTC.

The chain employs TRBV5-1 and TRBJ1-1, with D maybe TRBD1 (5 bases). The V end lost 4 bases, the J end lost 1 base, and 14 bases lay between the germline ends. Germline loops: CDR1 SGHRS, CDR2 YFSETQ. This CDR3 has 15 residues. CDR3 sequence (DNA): TGCGCCAGCAGCCGGAGTGGGGGAGGGAACACTGAAGCTTTCTTT. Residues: CASSRSGGGNTEAFF.

The chain's CDR3 is CASSPRQGRDQPQHF. The CDR3 nucleotides are TGTGCCAGTAGTCCCAGACAGGGGCGGGATCAGCCCCAGCATTTT. The rearrangement joins TRBV19 to TRBJ1-5, with TRBD1 identical over 8 bases. CDR1 is LNHDA and CDR2 is SQIVND in the germline V gene (reference sequence). The CDR3 length is 15 residues. The V segment lost 5 bases and the J segment 5 bases; nucleotides outside the gene matches: 8.